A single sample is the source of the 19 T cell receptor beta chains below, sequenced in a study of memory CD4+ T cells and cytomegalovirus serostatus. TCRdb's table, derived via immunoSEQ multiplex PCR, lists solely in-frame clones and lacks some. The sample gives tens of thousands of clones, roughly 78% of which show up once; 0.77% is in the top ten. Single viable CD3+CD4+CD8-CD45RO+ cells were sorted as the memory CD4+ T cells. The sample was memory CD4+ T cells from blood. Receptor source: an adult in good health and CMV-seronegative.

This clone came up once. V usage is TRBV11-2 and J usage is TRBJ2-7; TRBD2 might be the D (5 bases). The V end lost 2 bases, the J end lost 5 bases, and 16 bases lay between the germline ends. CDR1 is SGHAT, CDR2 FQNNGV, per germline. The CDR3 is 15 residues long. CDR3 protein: CASSLSPRSGNEQYF. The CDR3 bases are TGTGCCAGCAGCTTATCCCCCAGGTCGGGGAACGAGCAGTACTTC.

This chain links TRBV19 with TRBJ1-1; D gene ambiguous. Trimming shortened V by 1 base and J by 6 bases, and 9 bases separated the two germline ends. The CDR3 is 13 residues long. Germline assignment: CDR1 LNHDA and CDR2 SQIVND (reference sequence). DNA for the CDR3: TGTGCCAGTAGTATAGGGAGGGTCGCTGAAGCTTTCTTT. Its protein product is CASSIGRVAEAFF.

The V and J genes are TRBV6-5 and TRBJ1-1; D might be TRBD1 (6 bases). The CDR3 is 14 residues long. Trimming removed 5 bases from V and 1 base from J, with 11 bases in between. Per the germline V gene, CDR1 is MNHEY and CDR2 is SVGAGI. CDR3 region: CASSPLGGNTEAFF. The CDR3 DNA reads TGTGCCAGCAGTCCATTAGGGGGGAACACTGAAGCTTTCTTT.

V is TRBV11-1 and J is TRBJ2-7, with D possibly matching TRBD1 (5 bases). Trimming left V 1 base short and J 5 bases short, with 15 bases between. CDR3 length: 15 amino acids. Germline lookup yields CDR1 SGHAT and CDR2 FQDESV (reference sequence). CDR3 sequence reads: CASSLERTTVHEQYF. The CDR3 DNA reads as TGTGCCAGCAGCTTAGAACGGACAACAGTCCACGAGCAGTACTTC.

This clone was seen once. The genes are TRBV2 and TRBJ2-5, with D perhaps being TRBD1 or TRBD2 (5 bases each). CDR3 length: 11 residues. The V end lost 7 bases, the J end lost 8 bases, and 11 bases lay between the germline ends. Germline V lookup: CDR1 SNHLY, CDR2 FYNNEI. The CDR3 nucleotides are TGTGCCAGCATATCGGGACGAACCCAGTACTTC. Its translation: CASISGRTQYF.

The CDR3 DNA follows: TGTGCCAGCAGTTCGCCCGGGTCGAACACTGAAGCTTTCTTT. Translated: CASSSPGSNTEAFF. The chain joins TRBV28 to TRBJ1-1; D uncertain. Germline V CDR1 and CDR2: MDHEN, SYDVKM. Trimming left V 4 bases short and J 1 base short, with 10 bases between. This CDR3 region has 14 residues.

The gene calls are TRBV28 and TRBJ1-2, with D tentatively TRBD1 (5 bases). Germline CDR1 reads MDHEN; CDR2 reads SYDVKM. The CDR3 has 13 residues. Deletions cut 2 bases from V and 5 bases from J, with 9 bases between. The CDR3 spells CASSLSGAYGYTF. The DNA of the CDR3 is TGTGCCAGCAGTTTAAGTGGGGCTTATGGCTACACCTTC.

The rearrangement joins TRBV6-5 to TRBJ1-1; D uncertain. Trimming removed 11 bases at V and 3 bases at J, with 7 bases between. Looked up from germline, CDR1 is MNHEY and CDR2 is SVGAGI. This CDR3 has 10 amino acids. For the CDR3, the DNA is TGTGCCGTCGGGGACACTGAAGCTTTCTTT. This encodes CAVGDTEAFF.

The CDR3 loop is CASSQADRSPLHF. DNA for the CDR3: TGTGCCAGCAGCCAAGCCGATCGTTCACCCCTCCACTTT. The V and J genes are TRBV14 and TRBJ1-6; D remains ambiguous. Trimming removed 1 base from V and 9 bases from J, with 7 bases in between. The CDR3 spans 13 residues. Germline V CDR1 and CDR2: SGHDN, FVKESK.

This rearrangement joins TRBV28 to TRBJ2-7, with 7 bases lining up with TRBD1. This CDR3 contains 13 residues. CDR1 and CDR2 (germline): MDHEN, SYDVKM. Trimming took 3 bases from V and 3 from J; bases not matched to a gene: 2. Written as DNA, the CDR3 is TGTGCCAGCAGTTTGCCAGGGGGCTACGAGCAGTACTTC. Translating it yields CASSLPGGYEQYF.

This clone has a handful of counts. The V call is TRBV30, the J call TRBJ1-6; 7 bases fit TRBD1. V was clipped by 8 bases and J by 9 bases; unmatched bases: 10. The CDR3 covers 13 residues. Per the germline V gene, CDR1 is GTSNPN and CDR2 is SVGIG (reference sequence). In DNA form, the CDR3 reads TGTGCCAGTTCGAGGGGGCGAGTTTCACCCCTCCACTTT. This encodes CASSRGRVSPLHF.

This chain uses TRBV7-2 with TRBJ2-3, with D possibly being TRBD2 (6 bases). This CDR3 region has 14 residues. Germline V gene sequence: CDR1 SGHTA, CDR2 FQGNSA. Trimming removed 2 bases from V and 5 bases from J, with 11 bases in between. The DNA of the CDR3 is TGTGCCAGCAGCTTACGTCCCGGGAGAGATACGCAGTATTTT. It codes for CASSLRPGRDTQYF.

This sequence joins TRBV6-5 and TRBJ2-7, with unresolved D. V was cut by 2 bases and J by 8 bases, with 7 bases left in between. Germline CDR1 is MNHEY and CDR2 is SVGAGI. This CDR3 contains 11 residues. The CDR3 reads CASSYVGKQYF. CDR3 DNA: TGTGCCAGCAGTTACGTTGGAAAGCAGTACTTC.

CDR3 sequence: CASSYSSTDTQYF. Written as DNA, the CDR3 is TGTGCCAGCAGCTATTCTAGCACAGATACGCAGTATTTT. The rearrangement uses TRBV6-4 and TRBJ2-3; D is ambiguous. Germline V lookup: CDR1 MRHNA, CDR2 SNTAGT. V was cut by 6 bases and J by 0 bases, with 7 bases left in between. CDR3 length: 13 amino acids.

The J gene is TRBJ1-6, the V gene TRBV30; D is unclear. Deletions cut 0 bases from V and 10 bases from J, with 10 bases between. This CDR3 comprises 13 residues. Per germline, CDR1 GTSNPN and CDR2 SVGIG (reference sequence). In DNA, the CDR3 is TGTGCCTGGAGTGTGGGCAGTGAGTCACCCCTCCACTTT. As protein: CAWSVGSESPLHF.

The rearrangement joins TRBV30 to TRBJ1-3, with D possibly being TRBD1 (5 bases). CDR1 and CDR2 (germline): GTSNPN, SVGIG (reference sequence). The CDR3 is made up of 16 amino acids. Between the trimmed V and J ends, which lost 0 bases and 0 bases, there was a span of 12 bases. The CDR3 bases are TGTGCCTGGAGTGTGGGGGGTCCGAGCTCTGGAAACACCATATATTTT. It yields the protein CAWSVGGPSSGNTIYF.

As DNA, the CDR3 is TGTGCCAGCAGCTTACAAGGGGGTTGGACTGAAGCTTTCTTT. Encoded protein: CASSLQGGWTEAFF. The V call is TRBV7-2, the J call TRBJ1-1, with D perhaps TRBD1 (6 bases). Trimming shortened V by 2 bases and J by 5 bases, and 12 bases separated the two germline ends. Germline V gene lookup returns CDR1 SGHTA and CDR2 FQGNSA. There are 14 residues in the CDR3.

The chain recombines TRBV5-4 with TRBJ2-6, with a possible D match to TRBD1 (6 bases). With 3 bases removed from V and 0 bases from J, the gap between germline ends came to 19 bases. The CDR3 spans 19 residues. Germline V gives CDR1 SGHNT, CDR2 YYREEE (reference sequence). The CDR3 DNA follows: TGTGCCAGCAGCTCCGGGACAACCAACTTGAACTCTGGGGCCAACGTCCTGACTTTC. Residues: CASSSGTTNLNSGANVLTF. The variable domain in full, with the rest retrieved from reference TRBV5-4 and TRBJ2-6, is ETGVTQSPTHLIKTRGQQVTLRCSSQSGHNTVSWYQQALGQGPQFIFQYYREEENGRGNFPPRFSGLQFPNYSSELNVNALELDDSALYLCASSSGTTNLNSGANVLTFGAGSRLTVL.

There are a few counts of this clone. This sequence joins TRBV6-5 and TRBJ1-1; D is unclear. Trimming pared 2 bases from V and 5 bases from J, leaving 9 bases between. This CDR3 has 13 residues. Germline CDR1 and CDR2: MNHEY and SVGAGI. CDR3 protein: CASSYGKSTEAFF. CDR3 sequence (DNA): TGTGCCAGCAGTTACGGGAAGAGTACTGAAGCTTTCTTT.